Shown below are 6 T cell receptor beta chains from a single sample sequenced in a study of T cell changes during pregnancy in multiple sclerosis (dated by TCRdb to the late 2010s). To prepare the library, the immunoSEQ multiplex PCR assay was applied. The immuneACCESS repertoire file appears here via TCRdb, limited to in-frame rearrangements. These files lack a portion of the clones; in checked studies, under half of the deficit traces to unresolved V genes, and the cause of the others is not known. For this sample there are more than 65,000 clones; 90% appear just once. The ten most abundant clones make up more than 8% of the sample. The sample here was peripheral blood, taken after pregnancy. These receptors all come from a female donor in good health, enrolled as a control in a pregnancy study.

This clone was observed a few times. This rearrangement joins TRBV10-3 to TRBJ1-2; 12 bases align to TRBD1. The CDR3 spans 15 residues. Germline CDR1 reads ENHRY; CDR2 reads SYGVKD. With V trimmed by 4 bases and J by 6 bases, 6 bases remained unmatched. The CDR3: CAISAGDRGQDGYTF. The CDR3 DNA sequence: TGTGCCATCAGTGCCGGGGACAGGGGGCAGGATGGCTACACCTTC.

This clone was observed once. The chain carries TRBV2 and TRBJ2-7; D is ambiguous. The germline V gene encodes CDR1 SNHLY and CDR2 FYNNEI. The CDR3 covers 14 residues. V lost 4 bases, J lost 0 bases, and 10 bases lay in between. Written as DNA, the CDR3 is TGTGCCAGCAGTGTTTCCCGAGACTCCTACGAGCAGTACTTC. Amino acids: CASSVSRDSYEQYF.

The chain couples TRBV29-1 to TRBJ2-1; 9 positions agree with TRBD2. From germline, CDR1 is SQVTM and CDR2 ANQGSEA. The CDR3 runs to 14 residues. Trimming cost V 4 bases and J 9 bases; bases outside gene matches: 10. CDR3 loop: CSVVLAGSITEQFF. CDR3 bases: TGCAGCGTTGTGCTAGCGGGAAGTATCACTGAGCAGTTCTTC.

The chain links TRBV7-2 to TRBJ2-3; no clear D. From germline, CDR1 is SGHTA and CDR2 FQGNSA. The ends were cut back, 6 bases at V and 5 bases at J, with 15 bases in the middle. This CDR3 comprises 14 residues. CDR3: CASRETRAQDTQYF. CDR3 DNA: TGTGCCAGCAGGGAGACTCGAGCACAAGATACGCAGTATTTT.

V usage is TRBV6-5 and J usage is TRBJ1-3; D not certain. Germline CDR1 reads MNHEY; CDR2 reads SVGAGI. The CDR3 is 16 residues long. V shed 0 bases and J shed 0 bases, with 9 bases lying between them. The CDR3 here is CASSYSVFSSGNTIYF. In nucleotides, the CDR3 is TGTGCCAGCAGTTACTCGGTCTTTAGCTCTGGAAACACCATATATTTT.

The chain recombines TRBV4-1 with TRBJ1-4; the match to TRBD1 covers 9 bases. Looked up from germline, CDR1 is MGHRA and CDR2 is YSYEKL. V was clipped by 5 bases and J by 3 bases; unmatched bases: 19. The length of the CDR3 is 20 residues. The CDR3 sequence is CASSKSRDRDLSAANEKLFF. The CDR3 DNA is TGCGCCAGCAGCAAATCCCGGGACAGGGACCTTAGTGCGGCTAATGAAAAACTGTTTTTT.